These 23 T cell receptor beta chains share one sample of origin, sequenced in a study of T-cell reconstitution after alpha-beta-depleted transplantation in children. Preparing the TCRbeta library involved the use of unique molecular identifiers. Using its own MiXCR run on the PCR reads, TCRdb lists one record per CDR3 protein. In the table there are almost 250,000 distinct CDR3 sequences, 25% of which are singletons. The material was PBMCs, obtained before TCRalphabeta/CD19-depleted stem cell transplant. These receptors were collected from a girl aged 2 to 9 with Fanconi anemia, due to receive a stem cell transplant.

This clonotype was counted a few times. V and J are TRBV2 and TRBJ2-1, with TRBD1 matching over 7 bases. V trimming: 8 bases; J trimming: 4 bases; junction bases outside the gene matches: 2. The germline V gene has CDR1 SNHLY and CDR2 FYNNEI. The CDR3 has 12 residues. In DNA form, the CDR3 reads TGTGCCAGCCAGGGGGTATACAATGAGCAGTTCTTC. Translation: CASQGVYNEQFF.

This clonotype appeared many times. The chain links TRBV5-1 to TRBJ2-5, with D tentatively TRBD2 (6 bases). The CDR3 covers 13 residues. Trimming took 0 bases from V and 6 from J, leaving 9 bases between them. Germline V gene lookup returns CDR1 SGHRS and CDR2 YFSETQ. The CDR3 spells CASSLGGEKTQYF. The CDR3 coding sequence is TGCGCCAGCAGCTTGGGCGGGGAGAAGACCCAGTACTTC.

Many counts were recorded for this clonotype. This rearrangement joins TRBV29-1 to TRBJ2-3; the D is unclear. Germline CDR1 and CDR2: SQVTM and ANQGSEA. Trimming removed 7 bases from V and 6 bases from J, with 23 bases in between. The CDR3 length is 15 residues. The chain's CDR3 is CSAMGIRSASDTQYF. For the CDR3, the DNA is TGCAGCGCAATGGGTATTAGATCGGCGTCGGATACGCAGTATTTT.

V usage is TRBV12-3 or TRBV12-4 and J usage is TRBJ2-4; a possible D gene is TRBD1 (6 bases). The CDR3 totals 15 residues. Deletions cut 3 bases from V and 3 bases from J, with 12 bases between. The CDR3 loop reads CASSFRGIDKNIQYF. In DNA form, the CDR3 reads TGTGCCAGCAGTTTCAGGGGAATTGACAAAAACATTCAGTACTTC.

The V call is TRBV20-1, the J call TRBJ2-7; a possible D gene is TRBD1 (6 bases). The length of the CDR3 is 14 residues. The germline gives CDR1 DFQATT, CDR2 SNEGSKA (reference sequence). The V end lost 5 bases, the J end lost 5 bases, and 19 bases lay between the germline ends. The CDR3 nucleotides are TGCAGTGCTCCCCGGGACACCGGATTCGACGAGCAGTACTTC. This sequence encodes CSAPRDTGFDEQYF.

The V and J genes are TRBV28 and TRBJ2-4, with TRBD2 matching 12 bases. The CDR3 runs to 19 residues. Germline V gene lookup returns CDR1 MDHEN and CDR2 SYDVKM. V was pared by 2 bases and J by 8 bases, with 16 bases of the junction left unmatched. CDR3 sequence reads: CASSLVIHTSGGPGDIQYF. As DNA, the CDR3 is TGTGCCAGCAGTTTAGTTATCCACACTAGCGGGGGGCCGGGGGACATTCAGTACTTC.

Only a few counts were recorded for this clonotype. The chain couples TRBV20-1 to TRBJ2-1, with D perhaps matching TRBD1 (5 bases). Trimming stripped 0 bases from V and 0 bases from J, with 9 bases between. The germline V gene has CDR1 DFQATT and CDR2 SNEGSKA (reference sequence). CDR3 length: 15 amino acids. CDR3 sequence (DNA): TGCAGTGCTAGAGATAGGGGTAGCTCCTACAATGAGCAGTTCTTC. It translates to CSARDRGSSYNEQFF.

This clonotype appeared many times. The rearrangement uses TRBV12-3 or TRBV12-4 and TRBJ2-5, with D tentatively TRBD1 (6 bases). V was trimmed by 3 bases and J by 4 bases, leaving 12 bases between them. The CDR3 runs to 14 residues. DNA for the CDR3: TGTGCCAGCAGTTTCTTGGGGGCGAGAGAGACCCAGTACTTC. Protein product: CASSFLGARETQYF.

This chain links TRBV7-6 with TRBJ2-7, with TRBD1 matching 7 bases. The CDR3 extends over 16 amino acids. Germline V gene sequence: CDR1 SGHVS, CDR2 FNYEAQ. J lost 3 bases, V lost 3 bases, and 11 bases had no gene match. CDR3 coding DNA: TGTGCCAGCAGCTTGGCGGCCCAAGGGACAGACTACGAGCAGTACTTC. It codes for CASSLAAQGTDYEQYF.

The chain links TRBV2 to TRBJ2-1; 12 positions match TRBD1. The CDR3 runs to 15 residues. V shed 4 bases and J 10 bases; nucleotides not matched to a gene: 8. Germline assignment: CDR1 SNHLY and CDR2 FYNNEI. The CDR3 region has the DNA TGTGCCAGCAGTGTGGGACAGGGGGCGATCGTGGAGCAGTTCTTC. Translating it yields CASSVGQGAIVEQFF.

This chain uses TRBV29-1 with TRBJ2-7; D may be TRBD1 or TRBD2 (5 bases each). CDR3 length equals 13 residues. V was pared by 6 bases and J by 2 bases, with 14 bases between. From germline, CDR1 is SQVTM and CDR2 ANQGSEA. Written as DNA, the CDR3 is TGCAGCGTATCGACGGGGCCAACCTACGAGCAGTACTTC. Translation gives CSVSTGPTYEQYF.

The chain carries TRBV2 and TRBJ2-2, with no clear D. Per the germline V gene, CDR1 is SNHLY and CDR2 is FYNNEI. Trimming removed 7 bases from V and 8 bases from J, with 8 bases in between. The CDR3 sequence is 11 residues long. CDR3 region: CASKTTGELFF. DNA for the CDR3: TGTGCCAGCAAGACGACGGGGGAGCTGTTTTTT.

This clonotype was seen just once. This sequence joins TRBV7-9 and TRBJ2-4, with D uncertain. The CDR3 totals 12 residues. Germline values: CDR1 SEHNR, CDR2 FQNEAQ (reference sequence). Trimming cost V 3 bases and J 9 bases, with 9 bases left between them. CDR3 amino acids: CASSFGPSIQYF. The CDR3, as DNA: TGTGCCAGCAGCTTCGGGCCGAGCATTCAGTACTTC.

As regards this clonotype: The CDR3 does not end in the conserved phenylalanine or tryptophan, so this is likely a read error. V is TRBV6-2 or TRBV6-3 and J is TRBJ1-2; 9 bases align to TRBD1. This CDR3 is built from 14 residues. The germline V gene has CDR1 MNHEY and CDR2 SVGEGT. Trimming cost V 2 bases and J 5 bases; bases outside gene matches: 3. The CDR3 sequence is CASSYPGTGYGYTC. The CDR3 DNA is TGTGCCAGCAGTTACCCCGGGACAGGGTATGGCTACACCTGC.

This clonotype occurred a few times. The CDR3 protein is CATSTYPKGEATDTQYF. The CDR3 DNA sequence: TGTGCCACCAGCACCTATCCAAAAGGTGAAGCCACAGATACGCAGTATTTT. The V and J genes are TRBV15 and TRBJ2-3; D uncertain. Trimming left V 4 bases short and J 2 bases short, with 19 bases between. Germline V lookup: CDR1 LNHNV, CDR2 YYDKDF (reference sequence). There are 17 residues in the CDR3.

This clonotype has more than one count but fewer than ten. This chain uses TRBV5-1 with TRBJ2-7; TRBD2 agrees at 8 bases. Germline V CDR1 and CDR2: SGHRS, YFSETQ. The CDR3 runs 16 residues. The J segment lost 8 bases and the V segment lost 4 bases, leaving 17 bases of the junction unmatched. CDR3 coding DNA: TGCGCCAGCAGCGATGTGCACCCGGGAGGGCTGACCCAGCAGTACTTC. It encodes CASSDVHPGGLTQQYF.

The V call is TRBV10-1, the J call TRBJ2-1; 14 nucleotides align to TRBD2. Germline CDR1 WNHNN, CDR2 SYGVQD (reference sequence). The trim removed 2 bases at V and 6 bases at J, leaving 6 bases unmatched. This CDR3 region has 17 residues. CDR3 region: CASSETRLAGGGNEQFF. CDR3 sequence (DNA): TGCGCCAGCAGTGAGACCCGACTAGCGGGAGGGGGCAATGAGCAGTTCTTC.

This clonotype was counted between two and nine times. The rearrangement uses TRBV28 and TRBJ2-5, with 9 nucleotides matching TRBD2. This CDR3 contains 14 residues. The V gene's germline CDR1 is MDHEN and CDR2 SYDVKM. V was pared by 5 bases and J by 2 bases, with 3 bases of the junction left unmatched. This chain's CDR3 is CASSTAGGQETQYF. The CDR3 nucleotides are TGTGCCAGCAGTACGGCGGGAGGGCAAGAGACCCAGTACTTC.

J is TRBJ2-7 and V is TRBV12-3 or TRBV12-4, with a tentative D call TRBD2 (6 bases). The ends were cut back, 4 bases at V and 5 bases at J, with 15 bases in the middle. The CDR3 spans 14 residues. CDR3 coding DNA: TGTGCCAGCAGTTCAAGACTAGGCAATCACGAGCAGTACTTC. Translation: CASSSRLGNHEQYF.

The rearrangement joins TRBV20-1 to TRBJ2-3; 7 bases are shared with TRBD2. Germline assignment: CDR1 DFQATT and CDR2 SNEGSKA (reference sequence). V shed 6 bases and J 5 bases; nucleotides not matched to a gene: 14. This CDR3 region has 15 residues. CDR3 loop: CSAGRLAGLGDTQYF. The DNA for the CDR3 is TGCAGTGCCGGACGACTAGCCGGTCTCGGAGATACGCAGTATTTT.

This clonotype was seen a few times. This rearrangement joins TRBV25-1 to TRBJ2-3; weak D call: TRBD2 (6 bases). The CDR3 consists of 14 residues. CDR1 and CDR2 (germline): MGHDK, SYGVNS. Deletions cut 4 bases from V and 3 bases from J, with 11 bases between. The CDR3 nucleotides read TGTGCCAGCAGTGGATTAGCGGAAACAGATACGCAGTATTTT. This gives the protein CASSGLAETDTQYF.

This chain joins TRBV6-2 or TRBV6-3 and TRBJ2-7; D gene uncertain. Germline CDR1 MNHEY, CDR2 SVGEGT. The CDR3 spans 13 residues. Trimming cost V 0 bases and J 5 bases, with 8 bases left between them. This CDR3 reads CASSYSLNHEQYF. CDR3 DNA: TGTGCCAGCAGTTACTCCCTAAACCACGAGCAGTACTTC.

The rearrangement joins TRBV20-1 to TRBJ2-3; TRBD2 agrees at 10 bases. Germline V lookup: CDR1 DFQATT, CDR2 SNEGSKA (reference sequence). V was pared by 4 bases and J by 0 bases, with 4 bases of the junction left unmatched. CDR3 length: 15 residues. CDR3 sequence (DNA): TGCAGTGCTAACCTAGCGGGAGATAGCACAGATACGCAGTATTTT. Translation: CSANLAGDSTDTQYF.